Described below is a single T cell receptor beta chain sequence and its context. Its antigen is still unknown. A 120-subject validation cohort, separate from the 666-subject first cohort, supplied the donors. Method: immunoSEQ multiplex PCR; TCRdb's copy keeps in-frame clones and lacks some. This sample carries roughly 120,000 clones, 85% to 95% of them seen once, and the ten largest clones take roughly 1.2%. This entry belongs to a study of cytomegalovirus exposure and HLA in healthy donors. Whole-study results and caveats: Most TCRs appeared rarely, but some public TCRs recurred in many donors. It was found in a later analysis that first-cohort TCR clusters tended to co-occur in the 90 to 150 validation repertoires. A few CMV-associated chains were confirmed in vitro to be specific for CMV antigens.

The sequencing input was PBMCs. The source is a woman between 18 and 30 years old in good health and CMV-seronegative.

CDR3 loop: CASSLSFGGGRGYTF. The DNA for the CDR3 is TGTGCCAGCAGCTTGTCATTCGGGGGTGGTCGTGGCTACACCTTC. The J gene is TRBJ1-2, the V gene TRBV5-4, with D perhaps TRBD1 (5 bases). The germline V and J ends were trimmed by 1 base and 7 bases, with 17 bases remaining between them. The CDR3 has 15 amino acids. Germline CDR1 is SGHNT and CDR2 is YYREEE (reference sequence).